The 3 T cell receptor beta chains reported below all come from one sample, sequenced in a study of blood T cell repertoires in COVID-19. The method was immunoSEQ multiplex PCR; TCRdb's version includes in-frame clones alone and lacks a portion of them. In the table there are about 170,000 clones, about 90% of which are singletons. Input material: PBMCs or T cells enriched from blood (not recorded which). These receptors originate from a woman aged 45-65 years who had recovered from COVID-19.

V is TRBV5-6 and J is TRBJ2-2, with D tentatively TRBD2 (5 bases). Per the germline V gene, CDR1 is SGHDT and CDR2 is YYEEEE. Trimming cost V 1 base and J 9 bases, with 10 bases left between them. The CDR3 is 13 residues long. The CDR3 sequence: CASSLIRGRELFF. The CDR3 bases are TGTGCCAGCAGCTTGATTCGGGGAAGGGAGCTGTTTTTT.

The chain employs TRBV5-1 and TRBJ2-1, with D tentatively TRBD2 (6 bases). V was shortened by 3 bases and J by 1 base, with 17 bases between the two germline ends. Germline values: CDR1 SGHRS, CDR2 YFSETQ. The length of the CDR3 is 17 residues. CDR3 bases: TGCGCCAGCAGCTCCTATAAGGAGGGAGGTTCCTACAATGAGCAGTTCTTC. It codes for CASSSYKEGGSYNEQFF.

This rearrangement joins TRBV27 to TRBJ1-6; the D gene is possibly TRBD1 (5 bases). The germline V gene has CDR1 MNHEY and CDR2 SMNVEV (reference sequence). V lost 0 bases and J lost 9, with 9 bases in between. This CDR3 has 14 residues. Written as DNA, the CDR3 is TGTGCCAGCAGTTTATCCGGGGGGACTTCACCCCTCCACTTT. Translated, it gives CASSLSGGTSPLHF.